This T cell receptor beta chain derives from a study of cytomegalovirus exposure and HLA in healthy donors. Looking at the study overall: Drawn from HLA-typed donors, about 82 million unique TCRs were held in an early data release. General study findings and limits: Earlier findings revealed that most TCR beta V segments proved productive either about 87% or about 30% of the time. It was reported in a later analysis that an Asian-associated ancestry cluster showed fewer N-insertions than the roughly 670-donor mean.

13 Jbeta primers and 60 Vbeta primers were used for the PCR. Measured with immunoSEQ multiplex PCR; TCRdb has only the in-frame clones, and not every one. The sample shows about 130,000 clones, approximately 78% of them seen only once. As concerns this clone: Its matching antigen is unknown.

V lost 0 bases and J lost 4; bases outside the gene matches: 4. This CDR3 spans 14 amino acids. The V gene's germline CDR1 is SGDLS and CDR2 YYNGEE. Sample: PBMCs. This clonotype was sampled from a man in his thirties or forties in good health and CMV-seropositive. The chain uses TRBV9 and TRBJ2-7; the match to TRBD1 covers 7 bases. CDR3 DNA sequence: TGTGCCAGCAGCGTAGGGCAGGGGGAGTACGAGCAGTACTTC. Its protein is CASSVGQGEYEQYF. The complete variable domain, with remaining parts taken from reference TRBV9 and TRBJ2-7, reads DSGVTQTPKHLITATGQRVTLRCSPRSGDLSVYWYQQSLDQGLQFLIQYYNGEERAKGNILERFSAQQFPDLHSELNLSSLELGDSALYFCASSVGQGEYEQYFGPGTRLTVT.